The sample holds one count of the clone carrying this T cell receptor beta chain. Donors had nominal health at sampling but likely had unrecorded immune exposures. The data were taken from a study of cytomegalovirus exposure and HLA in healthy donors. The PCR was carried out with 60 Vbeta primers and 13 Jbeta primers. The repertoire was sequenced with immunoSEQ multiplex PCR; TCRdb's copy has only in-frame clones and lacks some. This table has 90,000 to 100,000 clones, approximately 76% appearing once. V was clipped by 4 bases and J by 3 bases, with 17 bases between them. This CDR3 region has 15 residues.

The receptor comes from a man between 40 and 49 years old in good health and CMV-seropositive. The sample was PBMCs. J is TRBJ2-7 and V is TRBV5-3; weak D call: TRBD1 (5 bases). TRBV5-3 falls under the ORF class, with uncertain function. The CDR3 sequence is CARSIALRVFYEQYF. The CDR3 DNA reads TGTGCCAGAAGCATTGCCCTCAGGGTGTTCTACGAGCAGTACTTC.